This T cell receptor beta chain originates from a study of low-dose radiotherapy and immunotherapy resistance in tumors. Background on the study: Per fraction, Cohort 2 was given 1 Gy every two weeks, accumulating a total of 13 Gy over 26 weeks. Every six weeks patients received intravenous ipilimumab 1 mg/kg, and every two weeks they received intravenous nivolumab 240 mg.

The time point denotes: before trial treatment. This CDR3 has 12 residues. Trimming removed 7 bases from V and 7 bases from J; junction bases left unmatched: 9. Germline loops: CDR1 SQVTM, CDR2 ANQGSEA. This clonotype was observed many times. Using a constant-region primer together with a V-primer adapter, TCRs were subjected to roughly 20 PCR cycles of amplification. TCRdb ran MiXCR on the reads and lists one entry per CDR3 protein. The data show tens of thousands of distinct CDR3 sequences, about 12% seen once. The receptor's source is a female donor with ovarian cancer. The chain uses TRBV29-1 and TRBJ1-1, with 7 nucleotides matching TRBD1. The sample consisted of PBMCs, taken before treatment. The CDR3 sequence is CSANRGGGEAFF. CDR3 bases: TGCAGCGCCAACAGGGGAGGGGGTGAAGCTTTCTTT.